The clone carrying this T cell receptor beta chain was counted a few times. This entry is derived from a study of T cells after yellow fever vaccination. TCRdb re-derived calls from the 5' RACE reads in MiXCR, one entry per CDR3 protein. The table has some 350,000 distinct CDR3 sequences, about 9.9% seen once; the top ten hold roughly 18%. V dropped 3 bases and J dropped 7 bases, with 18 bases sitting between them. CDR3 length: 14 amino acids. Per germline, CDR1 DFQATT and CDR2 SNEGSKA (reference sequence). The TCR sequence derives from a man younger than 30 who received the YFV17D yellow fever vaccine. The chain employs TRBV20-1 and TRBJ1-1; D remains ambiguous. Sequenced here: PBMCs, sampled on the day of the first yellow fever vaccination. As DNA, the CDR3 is TGCAGTGCTAGCCATAGGGAAAAGGGATTTGAAGCTTTCTTT. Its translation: CSASHREKGFEAFF.